This T cell receptor (beta chain) comes out of a study of identical twins. Only a few counts were recorded for this clonotype. Its antigen is still unknown. The study's findings and limits: The study based its conclusions on cross-sectional statistical analysis and did not follow the same donors. For zero-insertion analyses, partial confounding could come from invariant MAIT and iNKT cells. Sequences that were out-of-frame, alpha and twin-shared displayed an excess of low generation probability.

V lost 7 bases and J lost 0, with 16 bases in between. Germline loops: CDR1 GTSNPN, CDR2 SVGIG (reference sequence). CDR3 length: 14 residues. TCRdb reprocessed the 5' RACE reads via MiXCR and lists one record per CDR3 protein. The sample holds some 330,000 distinct CDR3 sequences, about 10% seen once. The source of this sequence is a woman aged 45-65 years in good health. Material for sequencing was naive T cells sorted from blood. The chain has TRBV30 and TRBJ2-7; D uncertain. In nucleotides, the CDR3 is TGTGCCTACGTCGAAACTTCGAGCTCCTACGAGCAGTACTTC. Translation gives CAYVETSSSYEQYF.